This section outlines one T cell receptor (beta chain) sequence together with its context. The antigen remains unidentified. A read error may account for a junction end that differs from germline. No cell sorting was done before RNA was extracted from the tissue. Distant lung tissue was collected more than 3 cm away from the tumor edge. These data originate in a study of tumor and adjacent non-tumor tissue in lung cancer. On the study more broadly: Patients were aged roughly 30 to 76, some 10 men and about five women, stage I to III.

Study-wide findings and caveats: Top 100 clones took a larger repertoire share in normal lung.

CDR1 and CDR2 from the germline V gene are SQVTM and ANQGSEA. This CDR3 is 11 amino acids long. TCRbeta libraries were built with three rounds of nested PCR, modified from ARM-PCR. TCRdb used MiXCR to reprocess the multiplex PCR reads, holding one entry per CDR3 protein. The sample lists approximately 80,000 distinct CDR3 sequences; roughly 80% were seen once. The specimen was distant non-tumor lung tissue. This sequence was found in a man between 60 and 70 years old with non-small cell lung cancer. V usage is TRBV29-1 and J usage is TRBJ2-7, with a tentative D call TRBD1 (7 bases). CDR3 in DNA: TGTAGCGTTGCAGGGGGGTACGAGCAGTACTTC. Its translation is CSVAGGYEQYF.